What follows are 21 T cell receptor beta chains derived from one specimen sequenced in a study of T cells after yellow fever vaccination. TCRdb recomputed calls from the 5' RACE reads with MiXCR, one row per CDR3 protein. The repertoire holds fewer than 450,000 distinct CDR3 sequences, with about 9.9% as singletons. The sample here was PBMCs, taken on the day of the first yellow fever vaccination. These TCRs come from a man between 18 and 35 years old who received the YFV17D yellow fever vaccine.

This chain links TRBV11-1 with TRBJ1-4; D unclear. Germline V gene sequence: CDR1 SGHAT, CDR2 FQDESV (reference sequence). The CDR3 is 14 amino acids. Trimming stripped 4 bases from V and 4 bases from J, with 10 bases between. The CDR3 region has the DNA TGTGCCAGCAGCTCTCACGAGAATAATGAAAAACTGTTTTTT. Protein sequence: CASSSHENNEKLFF.

This clonotype has a handful of counts. The chain combines TRBV7-2 with TRBJ2-2; 9 nucleotides align to TRBD2. With V trimmed by 3 bases and J by 4 bases, 9 bases remained unmatched. Germline V lookup: CDR1 SGHTA, CDR2 FQGNSA. CDR3 length: 17 residues. The CDR3 DNA reads TGTGCCAGCAGCTTGGCGGGGGGGGGGCTAGGCACCGGGGAGCTGTTTTTT. Amino acids: CASSLAGGGLGTGELFF.

V is TRBV3-1 and J is TRBJ2-5; D remains unclear. Trimming left V 5 bases short and J 2 bases short, with 6 bases between. CDR1 is LGHDT, CDR2 YNNKEL, per germline (reference sequence). This CDR3 contains 12 residues. In nucleotides, the CDR3 is TGTGCCAGCAGCACCGAACAAGAGACCCAGTACTTC. Amino acid sequence: CASSTEQETQYF.

The chain links TRBV5-4 to TRBJ2-5, with D uncertain. This CDR3 region has 14 residues. V was trimmed by 0 bases and J by 2 bases, leaving 8 bases between them. Germline values: CDR1 SGHNT, CDR2 YYREEE (reference sequence). The CDR3 nucleotides are TGTGCCAGCAGCTTGGTGGGCCCACAAGAGACCCAGTACTTC. Encoded protein: CASSLVGPQETQYF.

The gene calls are TRBV7-9 and TRBJ1-2; weak D call: TRBD1 (5 bases). V was clipped by 2 bases and J by 2 bases, with 12 bases between them. Germline V CDR1 and CDR2: SEHNR, FQNEAQ (reference sequence). This CDR3 is built from 15 residues. The CDR3 here is CASSLYRTMNYGYTF. The CDR3 coding sequence is TGTGCCAGCAGCTTATACAGGACCATGAACTATGGCTACACCTTC.

This clonotype was seen many times. J is TRBJ2-1 and V is TRBV6-1; 10 bases are shared with TRBD2. With 6 bases clipped from V and 3 bases from J, the junction kept 5 bases outside the gene matches. This CDR3 has 15 residues. Germline loops: CDR1 MNHNS, CDR2 SASEGT. The CDR3 region is CASRSLAGDYNEQFF. The CDR3, as DNA: TGTGCCAGCAGGTCCCTAGCGGGGGACTACAATGAGCAGTTCTTC.

The chain has TRBV5-1 and TRBJ1-4, with D possibly TRBD1 on 5 matching bases. Germline loops: CDR1 SGHRS, CDR2 YFSETQ. The CDR3 covers 14 residues. The ends were cut back, 4 bases at V and 3 bases at J, with 10 bases in the middle. The CDR3, as DNA: TGCGCCAGCAGCGAGGGACCGGCTAATGAAAAACTGTTTTTT. Protein product: CASSEGPANEKLFF.

The chain has TRBV20-1 and TRBJ2-3, with 7 bases that match TRBD2. The CDR3 extends over 17 amino acids. In germline, CDR1 is DFQATT, CDR2 SNEGSKA (reference sequence). With 0 bases clipped from V and 5 bases from J, the junction kept 14 bases outside the gene matches. The DNA of the CDR3 is TGCAGTGCTAGAGATCCCGGCGGTAGCGGGTACGGAGATACGCAGTATTTT. It codes for CSARDPGGSGYGDTQYF.

This clonotype was seen only a few times. J is TRBJ2-5 and V is TRBV11-3; 11 bases are a match to TRBD1. This CDR3 is built from 16 residues. The germline V gene has CDR1 SGHNT and CDR2 YENEEA. Trimming at V came to 5 bases and at J to 5 bases, leaving 10 bases not matched to a gene. CDR3 DNA sequence: TGTGCCAGCAGCACCCGATGGACAGGGGGCAGGGAGACCCAGTACTTC. Translation: CASSTRWTGGRETQYF.

This rearrangement joins TRBV3-1 to TRBJ2-2; D is perhaps TRBD1 (5 bases). This CDR3 is 15 amino acids long. The germline gives CDR1 LGHDT, CDR2 YNNKEL (reference sequence). Trimming removed 0 bases from V and 4 bases from J, with 9 bases in between. CDR3: CASSQDPDITGELFF. The CDR3 coding sequence is TGTGCCAGCAGCCAAGATCCGGACATCACCGGGGAGCTGTTTTTT.

This clonotype was recorded a few times. The chain has TRBV20-1 and TRBJ2-3; the match to TRBD1 covers 8 bases. The junction had 3 bases not matched to a gene; V was cut back by 3 bases and J by 1 base. CDR1 DFQATT and CDR2 SNEGSKA come from the germline V gene (reference sequence). This CDR3 is built from 14 residues. In nucleotides, the CDR3 is TGCAGTGCTAGGGACAGGGATCGCACAGATACGCAGTATTTT. Its protein product is CSARDRDRTDTQYF.

This clonotype was found a few times. The genes are TRBV5-5 and TRBJ2-3, with 11 bases that match TRBD2. The V gene end was trimmed by 0 bases and the J gene end by 1 base; junction bases not matched to a gene: 7. Per germline, CDR1 SGHKS and CDR2 YYEKEE (reference sequence). The CDR3 is 18 amino acids. CDR3 residues: CASSLVVAGGPGTDTQYF. The DNA of the CDR3 is TGTGCCAGCAGCTTGGTGGTAGCGGGGGGGCCCGGCACAGATACGCAGTATTTT.

The chain has TRBV6-2 or TRBV6-3 and TRBJ2-7, with 7 bases matching TRBD1. The CDR3 has 18 amino acids. Per the germline V gene, CDR1 is MNHEY and CDR2 is SVGEGT. V lost 1 base to trimming and J lost 0 bases; unmatched junction nucleotides: 12. CDR3 DNA: TGTGCCAGCAGTTACTTCCCCGGGACAGCCATCAGCTCCTACGAGCAGTACTTC. This codes for CASSYFPGTAISSYEQYF.

The chain has TRBV30 and TRBJ2-1; D gene uncertain. V was clipped by 7 bases and J by 7 bases, with 2 bases between them. The CDR3 is made up of 8 amino acids. CDR1 and CDR2 (germline): GTSNPN, SVGIG (reference sequence). CDR3 protein: CALNEQFF. For the CDR3, the DNA is TGTGCCTTGAATGAGCAGTTCTTC.

The V call is TRBV7-2, the J call TRBJ1-2, with D maybe TRBD1 (5 bases). V was shortened by 3 bases and J by 5 bases, with 13 bases between the two germline ends. CDR1 is SGHTA, CDR2 FQGNSA, per germline. This CDR3 has 14 residues. CDR3 in amino acids: CASSFQATEYGYTF. CDR3 nucleotides: TGTGCCAGCAGCTTTCAAGCGACAGAATATGGCTACACCTTC.

The V gene is TRBV2, the J gene TRBJ2-7; D ambiguous. V lost 7 bases and J lost 0, with 16 bases in between. Germline assignment: CDR1 SNHLY and CDR2 FYNNEI. The CDR3 is 15 amino acids. CDR3 in DNA: TGTGCCAGCACCCCCGGGCAAAGGAGCTCCTACGAGCAGTACTTC. Translated: CASTPGQRSSYEQYF.

The chain joins TRBV6-2 or TRBV6-3 to TRBJ1-5, with D possibly TRBD1 on 6 matching bases. Trimming stripped 6 bases from V and 7 bases from J, with 10 bases between. CDR1 is MNHEY and CDR2 is SVGEGT in the germline V gene. CDR3 size: 12 residues. The CDR3 DNA sequence: TGTGCCAGCAGGTCAGGGGCCCAGCCCCAGCATTTT. Its translation: CASRSGAQPQHF.

This clonotype was counted between two and nine times. The chain couples TRBV7-2 to TRBJ2-3; D gene unclear. Per the germline V gene, CDR1 is SGHTA and CDR2 is FQGNSA. The CDR3 is 12 residues long. The V end was cut by 2 bases, the J end by 8 bases, with 8 bases between. The CDR3 reads CASSLILGTQYF. CDR3 sequence (DNA): TGTGCCAGCAGCTTAATCCTCGGTACGCAGTATTTT.

This clonotype was seen repeatedly, ten times or more. The chain is built from TRBV12-3 or TRBV12-4 and TRBJ2-3, with D unresolved. There are 15 residues in the CDR3. Trimming removed 5 bases from V and 1 base from J, with 13 bases in between. Here the CDR3 reads CASSIYRDGTDTQYF. CDR3 DNA sequence: TGTGCCAGCAGTATATACAGAGACGGCACAGATACGCAGTATTTT.

The genes are TRBV6-5 and TRBJ2-1; 9 nucleotides line up with TRBD1. CDR3 length: 16 amino acids. Trimming at V came to 3 bases and at J to 9 bases, leaving 12 bases not matched to a gene. Per germline, CDR1 MNHEY and CDR2 SVGAGI. The DNA of the CDR3 is TGTGCCAGCAGTTATAGTCCGGGACAGGGCTTCCCTGAGCAGTTCTTC. It specifies CASSYSPGQGFPEQFF.

The rearrangement uses TRBV4-1 and TRBJ1-5; D unresolved. The ends were cut back, 0 bases at V and 5 bases at J, with 8 bases in the middle. Per germline, CDR1 MGHRA and CDR2 YSYEKL. The CDR3 loop spans 14 amino acids. The CDR3 spells CASSQESRDQPQHF. The CDR3 bases are TGCGCCAGCAGCCAAGAGAGCCGGGATCAGCCCCAGCATTTT.